The sequence of this TCR beta chain was determined in a study of blood T cell repertoires in COVID-19. Study summary: Acute and convalescent COVID-19 samples came from the United States, Italy and Spain. In each case, the material was cDNA or gDNA derived from T cells, B-cell-depleted T cells, or PBMCs.

Deletions cut 4 bases from V and 3 bases from J, with 18 bases between. The CDR3 contains 16 residues. CDR1 is LGHNA and CDR2 is YNFKEQ in the germline V gene. The assay was immunoSEQ multiplex PCR, and TCRdb's table has in-frame clones only and misses some. The table records about 230,000 clones, over 70% of them present only once. Sequencing was carried out using peripheral blood. The receptor was isolated from a man in his forties with acute or convalescent COVID-19. V gene TRBV4-2 combines with J gene TRBJ1-2; a weak D match, TRBD1 (5 bases). The CDR3 sequence: CASSLRSDSPYYGYTF. CDR3 coding DNA: TGTGCCAGCAGCCTGAGGAGCGACAGCCCCTACTATGGCTACACCTTC.